The 8 T cell receptor beta chains presented below share a single source sample, sequenced in a study of response to subunit inactivated influenza vaccine. TCRdb redid the calling of the RT-PCR reads with MiXCR, one entry per CDR3 protein. The sample yields under 200,000 distinct CDR3 sequences, roughly a tenth seen once. Sample: non-naive T cells sorted from PBMCs, taken roughly 45 days after vaccination. The receptors stem from a man aged 45 to 65 who received an inactivated influenza vaccine.

Concerning this clonotype: This could be a read error, since a much larger clone is one nucleotide away. V and J are TRBV5-1 and TRBJ2-5, with 13 bases identical to TRBD2. The V gene's germline CDR1 is SGHRS and CDR2 YFSETQ. This CDR3 comprises 17 residues. CDR3 region: CATSLGSGTSGKETQYF. The CDR3 DNA reads as TGCGCCACCAGCTTGGGATCCGGGACTAGCGGGAAAGAGACCCAGTACTTC.

The chain couples TRBV6-5 to TRBJ1-1, with D unresolved. Trimming took off 2 bases at V and 8 bases at J, with 9 bases between the two ends. The germline V gene has CDR1 MNHEY and CDR2 SVGAGI. This CDR3 has 12 amino acids. The CDR3 protein is CASSYPGSEAFF. The CDR3 DNA sequence: TGTGCCAGCAGTTACCCAGGTTCGGAAGCTTTCTTT.

The chain links TRBV5-5 to TRBJ1-2; 7 nucleotides line up with TRBD1. Germline CDR1 and CDR2: SGHKS and YYEKEE (reference sequence). Trimming at V came to 0 bases and at J to 2 bases, leaving 1 base not matched to a gene. The CDR3 sequence is 14 residues long. CDR3 sequence (DNA): TGTGCCAGCAGCTTGGGACAGGGAAACTATGGCTACACCTTC. Its translation: CASSLGQGNYGYTF.

CDR3 sequence (DNA): TGTGCCAGCACCCCCCGGACAGGGAATCAGCCCCAGCATTTT. Translation gives CASTPRTGNQPQHF. This chain connects TRBV28 to TRBJ1-5, with 8 bases lining up with TRBD1. This CDR3 spans 14 amino acids. The V segment lost 7 bases and the J segment 4 bases; nucleotides outside the gene matches: 6. CDR1 MDHEN and CDR2 SYDVKM come from the germline V gene. Supplemented by reference TRBV28 and TRBJ1-5, the full variable domain reads DVKVTQSSRYLVKRTGEKVFLECVQDMDHENMFWYRQDPGLGLRLIYFSYDVKMKEKGDIPEGYSVSREKKERFSLILESASTNQTSMYLCASTPRTGNQPQHFGDGTRLSIL.

V usage is TRBV10-3 and J usage is TRBJ2-3; 7 bases line up with TRBD1. The J segment lost 4 bases and the V segment lost 4 bases, leaving 8 bases of the junction unmatched. From germline, CDR1 is ENHRY and CDR2 SYGVKD. The CDR3 consists of 15 residues. CDR3 DNA: TGTGCCATCAGTGGGGGACAGCGGTCGGCAGATACGCAGTATTTT. The encoded protein is CAISGGQRSADTQYF.

The chain carries TRBV6-1 and TRBJ2-1; D unresolved. Trimming shortened V by 1 base and J by 2 bases, and 3 bases separated the two germline ends. Per the germline V gene, CDR1 is MNHNS and CDR2 is SASEGT. The CDR3 runs to 13 residues. CDR3 coding DNA: TGTGCCAGCAGTGAAGGGGCCTACAATGAGCAGTTCTTC. Its translation: CASSEGAYNEQFF.

This clonotype was seen a handful of times. The genes are TRBV5-1 and TRBJ1-1, with TRBD1 matching 7 bases. This CDR3 comprises 15 residues. The V gene end was trimmed by 2 bases and the J gene end by 0 bases; junction bases not matched to a gene: 4. CDR1 and CDR2 from the germline V gene are SGHRS and YFSETQ. CDR3 sequence: CASSLGTALNTEAFF. DNA of the CDR3: TGCGCCAGCAGCTTAGGGACAGCGCTGAACACTGAAGCTTTCTTT.

This clonotype was detected ten times or more. The chain employs TRBV24-1 and TRBJ2-1; unclear D gene. The CDR3 is 11 residues long. CDR1 is KGHDR, CDR2 SFDVKD, per germline. V lost 9 bases and J 4 bases, leaving 6 bases between the germline ends. The CDR3 is CATELYNEQFF. The CDR3 DNA reads TGTGCCACCGAATTGTACAATGAGCAGTTCTTC.